A selection of T cell receptor beta chains follows, all from one sample in a study of OX40 agonist ivuxolimab in advanced cancers. Only in-frame clones appear in the TCRdb table, and some are missing; sequencing was by immunoSEQ multiplex PCR. The sample lists about 90,000 clones, around 89% occurring once. The input for sequencing was CD4+ or CD8+ T cells sorted from blood, taken in a trial of the OX40 agonist ivuxolimab. These receptors came from an adult with an advanced solid tumor such as melanoma, head and neck, liver or kidney cancer. CDR3s include the opening cysteine and the closing phenylalanine or tryptophan. A D gene is named only where the DNA matches it firmly. Some rows mark clone size as missing; the rest say once, few, many or name a class of expanded clone.

DNA: TGTGCCAGTAGTATACGGGGACTTGAAAAACTGTTTTTT; CDR3: CASSIRGLEKLFF; J: TRBJ1-4; V: TRBV19; D: .; size: once
DNA: TGTGCCAGCAGCGTAGACGGGGTTTACTACGAGCAGTACTTC; CDR3: CASSVDGVYYEQYF; J: TRBJ2-7; V: TRBV9; D: .; size: .
DNA: TGCGCCAGCAGCCCCCGTCCTAGCCCGCATGAAGCTTTCTTT; CDR3: CASSPRPSPHEAFF; J: TRBJ1-1; V: TRBV5-1; D: .; size: .
DNA: TGTGCCAGCAGTTACTCGTCAGGGCCCCAGTATTTT; CDR3: CASSYSSGPQYF; J: TRBJ2-3; V: TRBV6-5; D: .; size: once
DNA: TGTGCCACCAGCAGACGACCCAACGAAGAGACCCAGTACTTC; CDR3: CATSRRPNEETQYF; J: TRBJ2-5; V: TRBV15; D: .; size: .
DNA: TGTGCTAGTGGTTTGGTACCCGGCGGGACCACAGATACGCAGTATTTT; CDR3: CASGLVPGGTTDTQYF; J: TRBJ2-3; V: TRBV12-5; D: .; size: .
DNA: TGTGCCAGTACCTCACAGGACGGATCCACCGGGGAGCTGTTTTTT; CDR3: CASTSQDGSTGELFF; J: TRBJ2-2; V: TRBV19; D: .; size: .
DNA: TGTGCCAGCAGTTACTCGATGTGGGCCCCTGGTAACATTCAGTACTTC; CDR3: CASSYSMWAPGNIQYF; J: TRBJ2-4; V: TRBV6-5; D: .; size: .
DNA: TGTGCCAGCAGCGTAGGGGACATGAATTCACCCCTCCACTTT; CDR3: CASSVGDMNSPLHF; J: TRBJ1-6; V: TRBV9; D: .; size: .
DNA: TGTGCCAGCAGTTACGGGTGGACAGGGGGCTACGAGCAGTACTTC; CDR3: CASSYGWTGGYEQYF; J: TRBJ2-7; V: TRBV6-5; D: TRBD1; size: .
DNA: TGTGCCAGTAGTATCCTAACTAGCGCCGGGGAGCTGTTTTTT; CDR3: CASSILTSAGELFF; J: TRBJ2-2; V: TRBV19; D: TRBD2; size: .
DNA: TGCGCCAGCAGCAGTTTGGGGACAGATAATTCACCCCTCCACTTT; CDR3: CASSSLGTDNSPLHF; J: TRBJ1-6; V: TRBV5-1; D: TRBD1; size: once
DNA: TGTGCCAGCAGTGGAGAGAGCCTAAGGGCAGATACGCAGTATTTT; CDR3: CASSGESLRADTQYF; J: TRBJ2-3; V: TRBV6-1; D: .; size: few
DNA: TGTGCCAGCAGCCGCGGGACGCCCTCCTACAATGAGCAGTTCTTC; CDR3: CASSRGTPSYNEQFF; J: TRBJ2-1; V: TRBV11-3; D: .; size: .
DNA: TGTGCCAGCAGCACCGGGACAGGATTCTATGGCTACACCTTC; CDR3: CASSTGTGFYGYTF; J: TRBJ1-2; V: TRBV11-2; D: TRBD1; size: .
DNA: TGCGCCAGCAGTCGGCCGGGACAGGCTAATGAAAAACTGTTTTTT; CDR3: CASSRPGQANEKLFF; J: TRBJ1-4; V: TRBV23-1; D: TRBD1; size: .
DNA: TGTGCCAGCAGCTCACCGGGGGAAGCTAATGAAAAACTGTTTTTT; CDR3: CASSSPGEANEKLFF; J: TRBJ1-4; V: TRBV7-9; D: .; size: .
DNA: TGTGCCAGCAGCCAAGGAGCGGGCTCCTACAATGAGCAGTTCTTC; CDR3: CASSQGAGSYNEQFF; J: TRBJ2-1; V: TRBV4-2; D: .; size: .
DNA: TGTGCCAGCAGCTTGGCGGGTACAGGGCCAGAGCCGCGAAATACGCAGTATTTT; CDR3: CASSLAGTGPEPRNTQYF; J: TRBJ2-3; V: TRBV5-6; D: .; size: .
DNA: TGTGCCAGCTCACCGGGCGCCTTAGCCAAAAACATTCAGTACTTC; CDR3: CASSPGALAKNIQYF; J: TRBJ2-4; V: TRBV18; D: .; size: .
DNA: TGTGCCAGCAGTGTTGACGGTCCCTACGAGCAGTACTTC; CDR3: CASSVDGPYEQYF; J: TRBJ2-7; V: TRBV25-1; D: .; size: once
DNA: TGTGCCAGCAGTGAATTTTGGGGTAGTGAGCAGTTCTTC; CDR3: CASSEFWGSEQFF; J: TRBJ2-1; V: TRBV25-1; D: .; size: .
DNA: TGTGCCAGCAGTCCGACAGGGTGGAGCAATCAGCCCCAGCATTTT; CDR3: CASSPTGWSNQPQHF; J: TRBJ1-5; V: TRBV27; D: TRBD1; size: .
DNA: TGTGCCTGGAGTGGGGTGTTGGGAGCGGGAGGGTTCACAGATACGCAGTATTTT; CDR3: CAWSGVLGAGGFTDTQYF; J: TRBJ2-3; V: TRBV30; D: TRBD2; size: .
DNA: TGTGCCAGCTCACTCACAGGGGATGGCTACACCTTC; CDR3: CASSLTGDGYTF; J: TRBJ1-2; V: TRBV18; D: TRBD1; size: few
DNA: TGTGCCAGCAGCCATTCGGCAGGGGAAGTTTTCTTT; CDR3: CASSHSAGEVFF; J: TRBJ1-1; V: TRBV7-9; D: .; size: .
DNA: TGTGCCAGCAGCAAGGGGGGGCGGTTTAATGAAAAACTGTTTTTT; CDR3: CASSKGGRFNEKLFF; J: TRBJ1-4; V: TRBV21-1; D: .; size: .